The clone carrying this T cell receptor beta chain was recorded a few times. Its antigen remains unidentified. This record belongs to a study of cytomegalovirus exposure and HLA in healthy donors. Germline V CDR1 and CDR2: DFQATT, SNEGSKA (reference sequence). This CDR3 region has 11 residues. V lost 1 base to trimming and J lost 7 bases, with 7 bases between them. Separation from the roughly 670-subject first cohort characterized the 120-subject validation cohort, to which the donors belonged. Whole-study results and caveats: Reported performance of the classifier showed diagnosis of cytomegalovirus status with high specificity and sensitivity. Cytomegalovirus association was listed for roughly 160 TCR beta chains. In vitro assays verified that a few CMV-associated chains recognized CMV antigens specifically.

TCRdb's copy holds only in-frame clones and misses some; the assay was immunoSEQ multiplex PCR. Of 200,000 or so clones in the sample, roughly 80% were seen once. The source of this sequence is a man between 18 and 29 years old in good health and CMV-seropositive. The chain couples TRBV20-1 to TRBJ1-2, with D unclear. Input material: PBMCs. The CDR3 DNA is TGCAGTGCTAGAGCGGGATCTGGCTACACCTTC. Translated, it gives CSARAGSGYTF.